This T cell receptor (beta chain) was recorded in a study of blood T cell repertoires in COVID-19. This clone was counted between two and nine times. The repertoire was sequenced with immunoSEQ multiplex PCR; TCRdb's copy has only in-frame clones and lacks some. The table has about 210,000 clones, around 91% seen once. The CDR3 is made up of 17 amino acids. With V trimmed by 0 bases and J by 6 bases, 12 bases remained unmatched. Germline CDR1 is KGHDR and CDR2 is SFDVKD. The sequenced sample was peripheral blood. The chain is built from TRBV24-1 and TRBJ1-2, with TRBD1 matching 7 bases. This receptor was taken from a woman between 40 and 50 years old with acute or convalescent COVID-19. CDR3 amino acids: CATSDLQTEGARDGYTF. CDR3 sequence (DNA): TGTGCCACCAGTGATTTGCAGACGGAGGGGGCTAGGGATGGCTACACCTTC.